The 29 T cell receptor beta chains below all came from one sample that was sequenced in a study of cytomegalovirus exposure and HLA in healthy donors. 60 Vbeta and 13 Jbeta primers were used in PCR. Measured with immunoSEQ multiplex PCR; TCRdb has only the in-frame clones, and not every one. The sample lists about 210,000 clones, approximately 82% occurring once. The sequencing input was PBMCs. The source of these receptors is a woman between 50 and 59 years old in good health and CMV-seropositive.

V and J are TRBV29-1 and TRBJ1-2, with TRBD1 matching over 7 bases. The CDR3 is 14 residues long. CDR1 and CDR2 from the germline V gene are SQVTM and ANQGSEA. Unmatched junction bases numbered 11, after V lost 6 bases and J lost 4 bases. For the CDR3, the DNA is TGCAGCGTGTTGACCCGGGACAGCATCTATGGCTACACCTTC. Amino acid sequence: CSVLTRDSIYGYTF.

The chain carries TRBV11-2 and TRBJ1-3, with 8 nucleotides matching TRBD1. V lost 2 bases and J lost 0; bases outside the gene matches: 12. Germline V gene sequence: CDR1 SGHAT, CDR2 FQNNGV. CDR3 length: 19 residues. CDR3 protein: CASSLRLQTGGFSGNTIYF. DNA for the CDR3: TGTGCCAGCAGCTTACGGTTGCAAACAGGGGGATTCTCTGGAAACACCATATATTTT.

With regard to this clone: Germline is not matched at one junction end, which may reflect a read error. The V gene is TRBV7-9, the J gene TRBJ1-2; D is uncertain. CDR1 and CDR2 (germline): SEHNR, FQNEAQ (reference sequence). The CDR3 runs 12 residues. CDR3 in amino acids: CSSSRGPGGYTF. The CDR3, as DNA: TGTTCCAGCAGCCGAGGCCCGGGAGGCTACACCTTC.

Comment on this clone: One end of the junction does not line up with germline, which may come from a read error. The chain has TRBV9 and TRBJ1-2, with TRBD1 as a possible D gene (6 bases). From germline, CDR1 is SGDLS and CDR2 YYNGEE. CDR3 length: 13 amino acids. This CDR3 reads CASSAAGQSRKLF. The CDR3 DNA is TGTGCCAGCAGCGCCGCAGGACAGTCCAGAAAGCTCTTC.

This clone showed up just a few times. V and J are TRBV4-1 and TRBJ1-1, with no clear D. Trimming shortened V by 0 bases and J by 5 bases, and 10 bases separated the two germline ends. Germline CDR1 and CDR2: MGHRA and YSYEKL. The CDR3 totals 14 residues. The CDR3 DNA follows: TGCGCCAGCAGCCAAGATAGAGCGGAGACTGAAGCTTTCTTT. Translation gives CASSQDRAETEAFF.

The V and J genes are TRBV28 and TRBJ1-5, with TRBD1 as a possible D gene (6 bases). V was shortened by 2 bases and J by 0 bases, with 8 bases between the two germline ends. CDR1 and CDR2 (germline): MDHEN, SYDVKM. This CDR3 comprises 15 residues. This CDR3 is CASSLAQGSNQPQHF. For the CDR3, the DNA is TGTGCCAGCAGTTTAGCACAGGGTAGCAATCAGCCCCAGCATTTT.

This clone occurred a few times. In nucleotides, the CDR3 is TGTGCCAGCAACCTCGGACAGGATCATGGCTACACCTTC. Translated, it gives CASNLGQDHGYTF. The chain combines TRBV9 with TRBJ1-2, with TRBD1 matching over 7 bases. In germline, CDR1 is SGDLS, CDR2 YYNGEE. The ends lost 6 bases at V and 6 bases at J; junction bases unmatched: 8. The CDR3 is 13 residues long.

This chain uses TRBV20-1 with TRBJ2-7, with D possibly matching TRBD1 (6 bases). V was clipped by 6 bases and J by 5 bases, with 11 bases between them. Germline assignment: CDR1 DFQATT and CDR2 SNEGSKA (reference sequence). This CDR3 is built from 11 residues. CDR3 in DNA: TGCAGTGCACCCAGGGGCGACGAGCAGTACTTC. Translation: CSAPRGDEQYF.

The rearrangement joins TRBV5-1 to TRBJ2-3, with 12 bases identical to TRBD2. V shed 0 bases and J 3 bases; nucleotides not matched to a gene: 5. Germline-derived CDR1 and CDR2 are SGHRS and YFSETQ. The CDR3 loop spans 17 amino acids. CDR3 loop: CASSLGTSGAVTDTQYF. The CDR3 nucleotides are TGCGCCAGCAGCTTGGGGACTAGCGGGGCCGTAACAGATACGCAGTATTTT.

This clone was counted a single time. The chain employs TRBV30 and TRBJ1-5, with 7 bases lining up with TRBD1. V gave up 3 bases and J gave up 3 bases; unmatched junction bases: 5. The CDR3 is 14 amino acids. In germline, CDR1 is GTSNPN, CDR2 SVGIG (reference sequence). The CDR3 protein is CAWSLGQFNQPQHF. The CDR3 DNA reads TGTGCCTGGAGCTTGGGACAGTTCAATCAGCCCCAGCATTTT.

The J gene is TRBJ1-2, the V gene TRBV6-5; D uncertain. Germline V gene lookup returns CDR1 MNHEY and CDR2 SVGAGI. This CDR3 has 13 amino acids. Trimming removed 4 bases from V and 2 bases from J, with 8 bases in between. In nucleotides, the CDR3 is TGTGCCAGCAGTTCGGGGAAGAACTATGGCTACACCTTC. Encoded protein: CASSSGKNYGYTF.

The V and J genes are TRBV5-4 and TRBJ2-1, with TRBD1 identical over 8 bases. Germline lookup yields CDR1 SGHNT and CDR2 YYREEE (reference sequence). Germline trimming cut 3 bases from V and 6 bases from J; bases unmatched to any gene: 8. The CDR3 loop spans 15 amino acids. The DNA of the CDR3 is TGTGCCAGCAGCTGGATGACAGGGGTAAGCAATGAGCAGTTCTTC. The encoded protein is CASSWMTGVSNEQFF.

This clone occurred once. The chain is built from TRBV29-1 and TRBJ2-5; tentatively, D is TRBD2 (6 bases). The CDR3 is 13 amino acids. Trimming shortened V by 2 bases and J by 2 bases, and 9 bases separated the two germline ends. Germline-derived CDR1 and CDR2 are SQVTM and ANQGSEA. CDR3 in DNA: TGCAGCGTTGAAAAGGGAGGACAAGAGACCCAGTACTTC. It translates to CSVEKGGQETQYF.

This chain links TRBV4-1 with TRBJ2-5, with 8 bases that match TRBD1. CDR3 length: 14 residues. V lost 3 bases to trimming and J lost 5 bases; unmatched junction nucleotides: 5. Germline CDR1 reads MGHRA; CDR2 reads YSYEKL. The CDR3 DNA follows: TGCGCCAGCAGCCACCCCGACAGGGGCGAGACCCAGTACTTC. It yields the protein CASSHPDRGETQYF.

This clone was counted once. The J gene is TRBJ2-7, the V gene TRBV7-9; 13 nucleotides agree with TRBD2. With V trimmed by 6 bases and J by 4 bases, 0 bases remained unmatched. Looked up from germline, CDR1 is SEHNR and CDR2 is FQNEAQ (reference sequence). This CDR3 spans 13 amino acids. The DNA of the CDR3 is TGTGCCAGCAGACTAGCGGGGGGGTACGAGCAGTACTTC. It encodes CASRLAGGYEQYF.

This clone was seen a single time. The rearrangement joins TRBV14 to TRBJ2-7; 7 bases are shared with TRBD1. Germline-derived CDR1 and CDR2 are SGHDN and FVKESK. The CDR3 extends over 16 amino acids. The V segment lost 1 base and the J segment 3 bases; nucleotides outside the gene matches: 9. The CDR3 DNA reads as TGTGCCAGCAGCCAAGCGACAGGGTCTAGGTACTACGAGCAGTACTTC. Protein product: CASSQATGSRYYEQYF.

The chain combines TRBV19 with TRBJ1-4; D is unclear. The CDR3 totals 14 residues. V was pared by 1 base and J by 8 bases, with 11 bases between. In germline, CDR1 is LNHDA, CDR2 SQIVND (reference sequence). CDR3 DNA sequence: TGTGCCAGTAGTATAGGAAGCTTCGGGGAAAAACTGTTTTTT. Its protein is CASSIGSFGEKLFF.

This chain uses TRBV5-1 with TRBJ1-1; 10 nucleotides agree with TRBD1. From germline, CDR1 is SGHRS and CDR2 YFSETQ. V dropped 0 bases and J dropped 3; count of bases not matched to a gene: 5. The CDR3 is 16 amino acids. The CDR3 protein is CASSLVGTGEDTEAFF. CDR3 coding DNA: TGCGCCAGCAGCTTGGTAGGGACAGGGGAGGACACTGAAGCTTTCTTT.

A single count supports this clone. This chain joins TRBV6-5 and TRBJ1-2; TRBD1 is a possible D gene (6 bases). Germline CDR1 reads MNHEY; CDR2 reads SVGAGI. This CDR3 is built from 13 residues. Trimming removed 10 bases at V and 2 bases at J, with 14 bases between. The CDR3 DNA is TGTGCCACCCGGAGGACAGAAAACTATGGCTACACCTTC. This gives the protein CATRRTENYGYTF.

A few counts support this clone. The CDR3 protein is CASSQDRIGVGTEAFF. In nucleotides, the CDR3 is TGTGCCAGCTCACAGGACAGGATTGGGGTGGGCACTGAAGCTTTCTTT. The chain joins TRBV18 to TRBJ1-1; the match to TRBD1 covers 7 bases. The length of the CDR3 is 16 residues. CDR1 is KGHSH, CDR2 LQKENI, per germline. Trimming at V came to 4 bases and at J to 4 bases, leaving 12 bases not matched to a gene.

The gene calls are TRBV30 and TRBJ1-2; the D is unclear. This CDR3 has 12 residues. V shed 4 bases and J shed 4 bases, with 10 bases lying between them. Germline values: CDR1 GTSNPN, CDR2 SVGIG (reference sequence). CDR3 loop: CAWTNARYGYTF. The DNA for the CDR3 is TGTGCCTGGACCAACGCGCGCTATGGCTACACCTTC.

V usage is TRBV30 and J usage is TRBJ1-3; 7 nucleotides match TRBD1. The CDR3 contains 14 residues. The germline V gene encodes CDR1 GTSNPN and CDR2 SVGIG (reference sequence). Germline trimming cut 4 bases from V and 3 bases from J; bases unmatched to any gene: 6. In nucleotides, the CDR3 is TGTGCCTGGAACAAGGGGGCGGGTGGAAACACCATATATTTT. Its translation is CAWNKGAGGNTIYF.

CDR3 loop: CASRSGHRGSDYGYTF. CDR3 coding DNA: TGTGCCAGCAGAAGTGGGCACAGGGGGTCCGACTATGGCTACACCTTC. The J gene is TRBJ1-2, the V gene TRBV27; 8 bases line up with TRBD1. The CDR3 has 16 residues. V was clipped by 6 bases and J by 3 bases; unmatched bases: 12. Germline V gives CDR1 MNHEY, CDR2 SMNVEV (reference sequence).

The chain recombines TRBV11-3 with TRBJ2-1; 7 nucleotides line up with TRBD2. V shed 5 bases, J shed 9 bases, and the junction held 7 bases outside the gene matches. Germline V gives CDR1 SGHNT, CDR2 YENEEA. The CDR3 covers 13 residues. The CDR3 here is CASSLRLASEQFF. CDR3 DNA sequence: TGTGCCAGCAGCCTTAGACTAGCTAGTGAGCAGTTCTTC.

V and J are TRBV5-1 and TRBJ2-3, with D perhaps TRBD1 (5 bases). Trimming took 4 bases from V and 6 from J, leaving 15 bases between them. Germline CDR1 SGHRS, CDR2 YFSETQ. The CDR3 sequence is 14 residues long. CDR3 bases: TGCGCCAGCAGCGACCGTGGGGCGAGGGATACGCAGTATTTT. Amino acid sequence: CASSDRGARDTQYF.

The rearrangement uses TRBV25-1 and TRBJ2-1, with D perhaps matching TRBD2 (6 bases). Germline-derived CDR1 and CDR2 are MGHDK and SYGVNS. Trimming removed 2 bases at V and 9 bases at J, with 8 bases between. This CDR3 is 12 amino acids long. The CDR3 protein is CASSEVGGEQFF. The CDR3 DNA reads TGTGCCAGCAGTGAAGTCGGGGGTGAGCAGTTCTTC.

V is TRBV28 and J is TRBJ1-1, with D possibly matching TRBD1 (5 bases). Between the trimmed V and J ends, which lost 3 bases and 3 bases, there was a span of 17 bases. The CDR3 covers 16 residues. CDR1 and CDR2 from the germline V gene are MDHEN and SYDVKM. DNA for the CDR3: TGTGCCAGCAGTTTTGCGGGGTCCAGGGCCTACACTGAAGCTTTCTTT. It encodes CASSFAGSRAYTEAFF.

Only one count was recorded for this clone. This chain joins TRBV2 and TRBJ1-4; a possible D gene is TRBD1 (6 bases). The CDR3 is 15 residues long. Trimming pared 4 bases from V and 4 bases from J, leaving 13 bases between. Germline V lookup: CDR1 SNHLY, CDR2 FYNNEI. Here the CDR3 reads CASSVGGQSNEKLFF. The CDR3 DNA sequence: TGTGCCAGCAGTGTGGGGGGGCAGAGTAATGAAAAACTGTTTTTT.

The rearrangement joins TRBV30 to TRBJ1-2; weak D call: TRBD1 (5 bases). Germline V CDR1 and CDR2: GTSNPN, SVGIG (reference sequence). This CDR3 region has 15 residues. Trimming removed 4 bases at V and 7 bases at J, with 22 bases between. CDR3 DNA: TGTGCCTGGACCTCCAAGGGGCTTTTCCTGGGTGGCTACACCTTC. Translated: CAWTSKGLFLGGYTF. The full variable domain, completed using reference TRBV30 and TRBJ1-2, is SQTIHQWPATLVQPVGSPLSLECTVEGTSNPNLYWYRQAAGRGLQLLFYSVGIGQISSEVPQNLSASRPQDRQFILSSKKLLLSDSGFYLCAWTSKGLFLGGYTFGSGTRLTVV.